These 31 T cell receptor beta chains were sequenced from one sample in a study of T cell changes during pregnancy in multiple sclerosis. Using immunoSEQ multiplex PCR, the repertoire was profiled, and TCRdb retains in-frame clones only, with some absent. The sample contains tens of thousands of clones, approximately 90% of which appear only once. The sequencing here drew on peripheral blood, taken in the third trimester of pregnancy. The receptors shown here come from a female donor with multiple sclerosis, enrolled in a pregnancy study.

The chain combines TRBV6-6 with TRBJ1-5, with 8 nucleotides matching TRBD1. This CDR3 is 16 amino acids long. V dropped 0 bases and J dropped 4; count of bases not matched to a gene: 5. Per the germline V gene, CDR1 is MNHNY and CDR2 is SVGAGI (reference sequence). The chain's CDR3 is CASSYSPGQVNQPQHF. CDR3 coding DNA: TGTGCCAGCAGTTACTCCCCGGGACAGGTTAATCAGCCCCAGCATTTT.

The table lists this clone with a count of one. The chain recombines TRBV6-1 with TRBJ2-3, with 7 bases lining up with TRBD2. This CDR3 comprises 14 residues. Germline CDR1 reads MNHNS; CDR2 reads SASEGT. J lost 4 bases, V lost 6 bases, and 7 bases had no gene match. The CDR3 region is CASRERGWADTQYF. As DNA, the CDR3 is TGTGCCAGCAGGGAGCGGGGTTGGGCAGATACGCAGTATTTT.

J is TRBJ1-5 and V is TRBV28; D ambiguous. CDR1 and CDR2 from the germline V gene are MDHEN and SYDVKM. Trimming pared 3 bases from V and 2 bases from J, leaving 17 bases between. The CDR3 has 17 amino acids. The CDR3 nucleotides read TGTGCCAGCAGTTTCGGGGTCTTCCGTAGCGGCAATCAGCCCCAGCATTTT. Protein: CASSFGVFRSGNQPQHF.

The chain joins TRBV14 to TRBJ1-2; 9 bases fit TRBD1. The V segment lost 0 bases and the J segment 8 bases; nucleotides outside the gene matches: 13. Germline V CDR1 and CDR2: SGHDN, FVKESK. This CDR3 region has 17 residues. The DNA for the CDR3 is TGTGCCAGCAGCCAAGAGGGGGACAGGGAACGTCCGGAAGGCTACACCTTC. The encoded protein is CASSQEGDRERPEGYTF.

In DNA form, the CDR3 reads TGTGCCATCGACAGGGACCCTAACTATGGCTACACCTTC. This encodes CAIDRDPNYGYTF. V gene TRBV10-3 combines with J gene TRBJ1-2; the match to TRBD1 covers 7 bases. This CDR3 is built from 13 residues. Germline V gives CDR1 ENHRY, CDR2 SYGVKD. V shed 8 bases and J 0 bases; nucleotides not matched to a gene: 3.

V gene TRBV18 combines with J gene TRBJ2-1, with D maybe TRBD2 (5 bases). CDR1 KGHSH and CDR2 LQKENI come from the germline V gene. Trimming took off 5 bases at V and 0 bases at J, with 11 bases between the two ends. The CDR3 consists of 15 residues. The DNA of the CDR3 is TGTGCCAGCTCATCGGACTTACCCTCCTACAATGAGCAGTTCTTC. This translates into CASSSDLPSYNEQFF.

This chain joins TRBV11-2 and TRBJ2-1; D may be TRBD2 (7 bases). CDR1 SGHAT and CDR2 FQNNGV come from the germline V gene. V lost 5 bases to trimming and J lost 8 bases, with 19 bases between them. This CDR3 has 15 amino acids. The CDR3, as DNA: TGTGCCAGCAGCCCTAGGACTAGTGGGGGCGATGAGCAGTTCTTC. Translation gives CASSPRTSGGDEQFF.

The V call is TRBV9, the J call TRBJ1-5, with 8 bases that match TRBD1. The junction had 4 bases not matched to a gene; V was cut back by 0 bases and J by 8 bases. The CDR3 totals 14 residues. Germline values: CDR1 SGDLS, CDR2 YYNGEE. CDR3 loop: CASSVGTGREPQHF. In nucleotides, the CDR3 is TGTGCCAGCAGCGTAGGGACAGGGAGGGAGCCCCAGCATTTT. Looking up the rest from reference TRBV9 and TRBJ1-5 gives the full variable domain: DSGVTQTPKHLITATGQRVTLRCSPRSGDLSVYWYQQSLDQGLQFLIQYYNGEERAKGNILERFSAQQFPDLHSELNLSSLELGDSALYFCASSVGTGREPQHFGDGTRLSIL.

The chain uses TRBV11-2 and TRBJ2-2, with 10 positions matching TRBD2. CDR3 length equals 17 residues. Germline lookup yields CDR1 SGHAT and CDR2 FQNNGV. V trimming: 5 bases; J trimming: 0 bases; junction bases outside the gene matches: 6. CDR3 region: CASSPGLAGANTGELFF. The CDR3 coding sequence is TGTGCCAGCAGCCCGGGGCTAGCGGGGGCGAACACCGGGGAGCTGTTTTTT. Full variable domain (remainder filled in from reference TRBV11-2 and TRBJ2-2): EAGVAQSPRYKIIEKRQSVAFWCNPISGHATLYWYQQILGQGPKLLIQFQNNGVVDDSQLPKDRFSAERLKGVDSTLKIQPAKLEDSAVYLCASSPGLAGANTGELFFGEGSRLTVL.

This chain uses TRBV11-2 with TRBJ2-7, with 11 bases lining up with TRBD1. Germline-derived CDR1 and CDR2 are SGHAT and FQNNGV. The J segment lost 7 bases and the V segment lost 4 bases, leaving 9 bases of the junction unmatched. The CDR3 contains 15 residues. The CDR3 nucleotides are TGTGCCAGCAGCTCCCCCCGGGACAGGGGGACAGAGCAGTACTTC. Encoded protein: CASSSPRDRGTEQYF. The whole variable domain, remainder taken from reference TRBV11-2 and TRBJ2-7, is EAGVAQSPRYKIIEKRQSVAFWCNPISGHATLYWYQQILGQGPKLLIQFQNNGVVDDSQLPKDRFSAERLKGVDSTLKIQPAKLEDSAVYLCASSSPRDRGTEQYFGPGTRLTVT.

The chain employs TRBV18 and TRBJ2-5; possible D gene TRBD1, 6 bases. The CDR3 loop spans 15 amino acids. Germline V CDR1 and CDR2: KGHSH, LQKENI. Trimming took 3 bases from V and 2 from J, leaving 13 bases between them. CDR3 DNA: TGTGCCAGCTCACCCTTACAGGGTCAGCAAGAGACCCAGTACTTC. This codes for CASSPLQGQQETQYF.

The chain is built from TRBV18 and TRBJ1-5; TRBD1 is a possible D gene (5 bases). Germline V CDR1 and CDR2: KGHSH, LQKENI. Trimming took 4 bases from V and 4 from J, leaving 17 bases between them. The CDR3 runs 16 residues. The CDR3 loop is CASSQLAQGGNQPQHF. The CDR3 nucleotides read TGTGCCAGCTCACAACTGGCCCAGGGTGGAAATCAGCCCCAGCATTTT.

The chain links TRBV11-2 to TRBJ2-7; D call uncertain. V gave up 1 base and J gave up 0 bases, with 7 bases separating them. The CDR3 spans 14 residues. Per germline, CDR1 SGHAT and CDR2 FQNNGV. The CDR3 nucleotides read TGTGCCAGCAGCTTAGTCGGTCCCTCCTACGAGCAGTACTTC. Translating gives CASSLVGPSYEQYF.

The chain combines TRBV5-1 with TRBJ2-2; TRBD2 aligns across 9 bases. Germline V gene sequence: CDR1 SGHRS, CDR2 YFSETQ. This CDR3 region has 16 residues. Unmatched junction bases numbered 6, after V lost 5 bases and J lost 1 base. This chain's CDR3 is CASSSRSGGNTGELFF. CDR3 sequence (DNA): TGCGCCAGCAGTTCCCGTAGCGGGGGGAACACCGGGGAGCTGTTTTTT.

This rearrangement joins TRBV9 to TRBJ2-1, with D possibly TRBD2 on 6 matching bases. This CDR3 comprises 18 residues. With 0 bases removed from V and 6 bases from J, the gap between germline ends came to 22 bases. The germline gives CDR1 SGDLS, CDR2 YYNGEE. As DNA, the CDR3 is TGTGCCAGCAGCGTAGCCGTTGCCGGGAGAGAGCGCCCCAATGAGCAGTTCTTC. Protein sequence: CASSVAVAGRERPNEQFF.

The chain combines TRBV5-4 with TRBJ1-4; 10 bases match TRBD1. Germline trimming cut 2 bases from V and 7 bases from J; bases unmatched to any gene: 5. This CDR3 region has 15 residues. Germline V gene lookup returns CDR1 SGHNT and CDR2 YYREEE (reference sequence). CDR3 sequence (DNA): TGTGCCAGCAGCTTATTGGGACAGGGGTTTGAAAAACTGTTTTTT. It translates to CASSLLGQGFEKLFF.

The V gene is TRBV28, the J gene TRBJ1-4; TRBD1 aligns across 7 bases. The CDR3 totals 15 residues. Germline V gives CDR1 MDHEN, CDR2 SYDVKM. V was pared by 6 bases and J by 5 bases, with 9 bases of the junction left unmatched. The CDR3 here is CASSPPGQTNEKLFF. CDR3 coding DNA: TGTGCCAGCAGCCCCCCGGGACAGACAAATGAAAAACTGTTTTTT.

This chain connects TRBV4-1 to TRBJ1-5; 8 positions match TRBD1. CDR3 length: 17 residues. With 2 bases clipped from V and 1 base from J, the junction kept 7 bases outside the gene matches. The V gene's germline CDR1 is MGHRA and CDR2 YSYEKL. DNA of the CDR3: TGCGCCAGCAGCCAATGGGCAGGGGGCAGGAGCAATCAGCCCCAGCATTTT. The encoded protein is CASSQWAGGRSNQPQHF.

The rearrangement links TRBV28 to TRBJ1-4; D call uncertain. The CDR3 sequence is 14 residues long. The ends were cut back, 5 bases at V and 4 bases at J, with 11 bases in the middle. CDR1 and CDR2 (germline): MDHEN, SYDVKM. The CDR3 nucleotides are TGTGCCAGCAGTCGAGGGTCGGGTAATGAAAAACTGTTTTTT. Encoded protein: CASSRGSGNEKLFF.

The chain employs TRBV9 and TRBJ2-2; maybe TRBD2 (5 bases). V lost 3 bases and J 1 base, leaving 13 bases between the germline ends. CDR1 SGDLS and CDR2 YYNGEE come from the germline V gene. The CDR3 length is 16 residues. The CDR3 DNA is TGTGCCAGCAGCGGGCTTTTGGAGGTGAACACCGGGGAGCTGTTTTTT. It is translated as CASSGLLEVNTGELFF.

The chain employs TRBV11-1 and TRBJ2-2, with D possibly matching TRBD2 (7 bases). Germline CDR1 reads SGHAT; CDR2 reads FQDESV (reference sequence). Trimming removed 8 bases from V and 5 bases from J, with 15 bases in between. The CDR3 has 14 amino acids. CDR3 in DNA: TGTGCCAGCCGCAACAGGGAGGGAACCGGGGAGCTGTTTTTT. It yields the protein CASRNREGTGELFF.

This clone is a singleton in its sample. This sequence joins TRBV11-3 and TRBJ2-7; 8 bases map to TRBD2. After removal of 4 bases from V and 6 bases from J, the junction contained 14 bases not matched to a gene. CDR1 and CDR2 from the germline V gene are SGHNT and YENEEA. The CDR3 sequence is 16 residues long. This CDR3 reads CASSSSLGPGGIEQYF. The CDR3 region has the DNA TGTGCCAGCAGCTCCTCCCTCGGCCCGGGAGGGATCGAGCAGTACTTC.

The rearrangement joins TRBV4-3 to TRBJ1-4, with 8 bases aligning to TRBD1. Germline CDR1 reads LGHNA; CDR2 reads YSLEER. V was clipped by 1 base and J by 5 bases; unmatched bases: 9. The CDR3 covers 17 residues. The CDR3 sequence is CASSQGRWRQGNEKLFF. CDR3 DNA sequence: TGCGCCAGCAGCCAAGGTCGCTGGAGACAGGGGAATGAAAAACTGTTTTTT.

This chain joins TRBV19 and TRBJ1-6; 9 nucleotides match TRBD1. V lost 3 bases, J lost 10 bases, and 4 bases stayed unmatched. CDR1 and CDR2 from the germline V gene are LNHDA and SQIVND (reference sequence). The CDR3 is 14 amino acids. The DNA for the CDR3 is TGTGCCAGTAGTATTACGGGACAGGGATCACCCCTCCACTTT. Encoded protein: CASSITGQGSPLHF.

V gene TRBV30 combines with J gene TRBJ1-1; perhaps TRBD1 as D (5 bases). The CDR3 loop spans 13 amino acids. V lost 2 bases to trimming and J lost 4 bases, with 11 bases between them. In germline, CDR1 is GTSNPN, CDR2 SVGIG (reference sequence). CDR3 protein: CAWSTGLGTEAFF. CDR3 sequence (DNA): TGTGCCTGGAGTACAGGCTTAGGCACTGAAGCTTTCTTT. Looking up the rest from reference TRBV30 and TRBJ1-1 gives the full variable domain: SQTIHQWPATLVQPVGSPLSLECTVEGTSNPNLYWYRQAAGRGLQLLFYSVGIGQISSEVPQNLSASRPQDRQFILSSKKLLLSDSGFYLCAWSTGLGTEAFFGQGTRLTVV.

The J gene is TRBJ1-1, the V gene TRBV27, with D unclear. This CDR3 has 17 amino acids. The V and J ends lost 6 bases and 6 bases respectively, with 26 bases between them. The germline CDR1 and CDR2 sequences are MNHEY and SMNVEV (reference sequence). CDR3 DNA: TGTGCCAGCAGCATGTTCTTTGTGAGACTCGAGGCTGCTGAAGCTTTCTTT. As protein: CASSMFFVRLEAAEAFF.

The V and J genes are TRBV4-3 and TRBJ2-2, with a tentative D call TRBD1 (6 bases). The germline CDR1 and CDR2 sequences are LGHNA and YSLEER. V lost 0 bases and J lost 8, with 19 bases in between. The CDR3 sequence is 17 residues long. The DNA of the CDR3 is TGCGCCAGCAGCCAAGAGACGGGACAAGTACATGTGGGGGAGCTGTTTTTT. Translating it yields CASSQETGQVHVGELFF.

CDR3 sequence: CASSAFGLAGNAEQFF. DNA of the CDR3: TGTGCCAGCAGCGCCTTCGGACTAGCGGGGAACGCTGAGCAGTTCTTC. The chain combines TRBV9 with TRBJ2-1; 12 bases map to TRBD2. The germline gives CDR1 SGDLS, CDR2 YYNGEE. V shed 3 bases and J 9 bases; nucleotides not matched to a gene: 10. This CDR3 is built from 16 residues.

The DNA of the CDR3 is TGTGCCAGCAGCGAGACACCTATGAACACTGAAGCTTTCTTT. Protein product: CASSETPMNTEAFF. J is TRBJ1-1 and V is TRBV6-4; no clear D gene. Trimming stripped 6 bases from V and 0 bases from J, with 11 bases between. CDR3 length: 14 residues. Germline loops: CDR1 MRHNA, CDR2 SNTAGT.

This clone was seen once. V usage is TRBV6-5 and J usage is TRBJ1-2; D call uncertain. This CDR3 spans 14 amino acids. V lost 6 bases, J lost 4 bases, and 15 bases lay in between. Per the germline V gene, CDR1 is MNHEY and CDR2 is SVGAGI. The CDR3, as DNA: TGTGCCAGCAGCATCCCAGGAGAGGGCTATGGCTACACCTTC. It codes for CASSIPGEGYGYTF.

The chain couples TRBV5-1 to TRBJ2-5; 7 bases map to TRBD1. CDR3 length: 15 residues. Per the germline V gene, CDR1 is SGHRS and CDR2 is YFSETQ. V lost 2 bases and J lost 5; bases outside the gene matches: 9. The CDR3 DNA follows: TGCGCCAGCAGCTTTGGGCCGACAGGGACGGAGACCCAGTACTTC. Translating gives CASSFGPTGTETQYF. Using reference TRBV5-1 and TRBJ2-5 for the parts outside the CDR3, the full variable domain is KAGVTQTPRYLIKTRGQQVTLSCSPISGHRSVSWYQQTPGQGLQFLFEYFSETQRNKGNFPGRFSGRQFSNSRSEMNVSTLELGDSALYLCASSFGPTGTETQYFGPGTRLLVL.